A single T cell receptor (beta chain) is shown here with its context. The target antigen is unknown. This sample was taken from a study of cytomegalovirus exposure and HLA in healthy donors. Whole-study results and caveats: Listed as cytomegalovirus-associated were 170 or so TCR beta chains. Despite most TCR sequences being rare, some public TCRs occurred in many donors.

The V segment lost 8 bases and the J segment 5 bases; nucleotides outside the gene matches: 9. This CDR3 comprises 13 residues. Germline assignment: CDR1 MNHEY and CDR2 SMNVEV (reference sequence). The donors were in the approximately 130-subject validation cohort; that cohort was separate from the approximately 700-subject first cohort. Generated by immunoSEQ multiplex PCR, the TCRdb table keeps only in-frame clones and is missing some. The sample has 250,000 or so clones, just under 90% seen once. The chain has TRBV27 and TRBJ2-7, with 7 bases fitting TRBD1. This TCR came from a man younger than 30 in good health and CMV-seronegative. The sample taken for sequencing was PBMCs. The CDR3 bases are TGTGCCAGCTCTGACAGGGTCCGGGACGAGCAGTACTTC. Translation gives CASSDRVRDEQYF.